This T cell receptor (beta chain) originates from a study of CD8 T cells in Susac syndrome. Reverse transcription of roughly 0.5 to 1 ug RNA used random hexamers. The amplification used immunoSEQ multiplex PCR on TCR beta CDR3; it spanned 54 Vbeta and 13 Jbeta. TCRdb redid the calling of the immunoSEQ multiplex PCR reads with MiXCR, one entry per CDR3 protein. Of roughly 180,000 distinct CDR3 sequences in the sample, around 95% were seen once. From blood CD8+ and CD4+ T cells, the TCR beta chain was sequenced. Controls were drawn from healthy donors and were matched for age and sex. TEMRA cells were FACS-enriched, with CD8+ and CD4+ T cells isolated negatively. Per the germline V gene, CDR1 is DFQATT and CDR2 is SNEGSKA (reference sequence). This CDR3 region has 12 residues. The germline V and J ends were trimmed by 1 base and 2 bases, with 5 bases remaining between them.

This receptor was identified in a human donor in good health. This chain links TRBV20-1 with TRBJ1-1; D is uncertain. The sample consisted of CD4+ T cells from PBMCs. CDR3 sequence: CSARGPNTEAFF. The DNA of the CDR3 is TGCAGTGCTAGAGGGCCTAACACTGAAGCTTTCTTT.